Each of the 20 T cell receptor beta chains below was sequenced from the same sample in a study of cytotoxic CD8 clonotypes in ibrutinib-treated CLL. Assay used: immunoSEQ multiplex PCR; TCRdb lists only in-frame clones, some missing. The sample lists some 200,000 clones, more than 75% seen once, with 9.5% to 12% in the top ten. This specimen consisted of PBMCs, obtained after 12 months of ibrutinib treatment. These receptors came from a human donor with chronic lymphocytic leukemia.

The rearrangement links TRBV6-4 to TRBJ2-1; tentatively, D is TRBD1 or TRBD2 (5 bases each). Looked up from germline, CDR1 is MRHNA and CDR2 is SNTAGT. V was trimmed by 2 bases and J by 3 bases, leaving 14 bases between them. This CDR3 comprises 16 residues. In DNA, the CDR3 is TGTGCCAGCAGTGACGCTCCCTGGGGGAACTACAATGAGCAGTTCTTC. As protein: CASSDAPWGNYNEQFF.

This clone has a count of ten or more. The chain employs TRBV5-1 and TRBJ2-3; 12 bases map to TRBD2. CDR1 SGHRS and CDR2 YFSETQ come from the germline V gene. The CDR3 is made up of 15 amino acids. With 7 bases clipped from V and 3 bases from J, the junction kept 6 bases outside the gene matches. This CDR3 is CASHRTSGETDTQYF. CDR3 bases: TGCGCCAGCCATCGGACTAGCGGGGAAACAGATACGCAGTATTTT.

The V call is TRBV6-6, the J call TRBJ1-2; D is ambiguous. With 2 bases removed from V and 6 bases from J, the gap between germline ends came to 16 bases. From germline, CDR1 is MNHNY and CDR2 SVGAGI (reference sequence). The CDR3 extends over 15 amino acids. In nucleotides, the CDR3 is TGTGCCAGCAGTTACGGCGTGGTACTAAGAGATGGCTACACCTTC. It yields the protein CASSYGVVLRDGYTF.

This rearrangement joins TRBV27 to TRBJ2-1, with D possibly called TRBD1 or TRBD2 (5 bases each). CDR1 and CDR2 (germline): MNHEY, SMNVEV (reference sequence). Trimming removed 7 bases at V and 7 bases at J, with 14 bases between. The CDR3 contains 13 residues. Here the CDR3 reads CASTSGQENEQFF. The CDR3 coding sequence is TGTGCCAGCACCTCGGGGCAAGAAAATGAGCAGTTCTTC.

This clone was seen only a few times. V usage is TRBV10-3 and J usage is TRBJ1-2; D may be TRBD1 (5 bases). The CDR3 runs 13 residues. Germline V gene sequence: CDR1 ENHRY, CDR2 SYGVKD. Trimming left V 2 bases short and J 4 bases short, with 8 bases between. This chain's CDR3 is CAISEVGLYGYTF. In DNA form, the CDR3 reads TGTGCCATCAGTGAGGTGGGGCTCTATGGCTACACCTTC.

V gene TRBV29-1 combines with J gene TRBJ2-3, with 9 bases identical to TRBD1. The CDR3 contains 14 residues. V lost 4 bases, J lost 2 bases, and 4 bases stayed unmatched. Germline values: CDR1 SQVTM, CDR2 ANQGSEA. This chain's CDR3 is CSVGGQGTTDTQYF. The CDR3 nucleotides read TGCAGCGTTGGGGGACAGGGAACCACAGATACGCAGTATTTT.

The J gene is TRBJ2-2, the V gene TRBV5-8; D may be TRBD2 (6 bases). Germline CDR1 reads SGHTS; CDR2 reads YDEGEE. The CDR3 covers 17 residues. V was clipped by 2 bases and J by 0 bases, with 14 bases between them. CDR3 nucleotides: TGTGCCAGCAGCTTTTACACTAGCAGCTCGAACACCGGGGAGCTGTTTTTT. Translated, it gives CASSFYTSSSNTGELFF.

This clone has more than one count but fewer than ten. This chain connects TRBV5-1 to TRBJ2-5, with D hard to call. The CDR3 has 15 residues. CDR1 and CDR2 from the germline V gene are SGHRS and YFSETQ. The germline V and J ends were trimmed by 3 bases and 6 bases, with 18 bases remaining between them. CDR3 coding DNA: TGCGCCAGCAGCTCCAGGACGGGTAGGAGTAAGACCCAGTACTTC. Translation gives CASSSRTGRSKTQYF.

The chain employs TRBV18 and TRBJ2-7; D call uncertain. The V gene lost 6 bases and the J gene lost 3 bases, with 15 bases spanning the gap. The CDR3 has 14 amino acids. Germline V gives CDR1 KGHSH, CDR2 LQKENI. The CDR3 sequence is CASSPVKYSYEQYF. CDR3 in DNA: TGTGCCAGCTCGCCGGTCAAGTACAGCTACGAGCAGTACTTC.

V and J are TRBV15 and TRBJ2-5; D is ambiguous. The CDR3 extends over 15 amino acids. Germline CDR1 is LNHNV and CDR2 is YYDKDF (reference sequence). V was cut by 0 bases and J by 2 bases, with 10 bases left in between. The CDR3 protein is CATSRDLGFQETQYF. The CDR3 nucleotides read TGTGCCACCAGCAGAGATCTGGGCTTTCAAGAGACCCAGTACTTC.

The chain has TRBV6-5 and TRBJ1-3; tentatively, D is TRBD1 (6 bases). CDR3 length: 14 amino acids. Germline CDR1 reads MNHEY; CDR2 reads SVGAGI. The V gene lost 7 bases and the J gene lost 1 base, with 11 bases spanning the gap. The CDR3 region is CASIQDRSGNTIYF. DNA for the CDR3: TGTGCCAGCATCCAGGACAGATCTGGAAACACCATATATTTT.

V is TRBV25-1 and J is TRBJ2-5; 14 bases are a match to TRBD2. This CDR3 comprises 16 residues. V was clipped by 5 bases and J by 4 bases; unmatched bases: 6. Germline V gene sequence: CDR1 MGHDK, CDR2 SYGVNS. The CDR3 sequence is CASSPGGLAGGETQYF. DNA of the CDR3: TGTGCCAGCAGTCCCGGAGGACTAGCGGGAGGAGAGACCCAGTACTTC. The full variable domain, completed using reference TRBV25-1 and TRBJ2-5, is EADIYQTPRYLVIGTGKKITLECSQTMGHDKMYWYQQDPGMELHLIHYSYGVNSTEKGDLSSESTVSRIRTEHFPLTLESARPSHTSQYLCASSPGGLAGGETQYFGPGTRLLVL.

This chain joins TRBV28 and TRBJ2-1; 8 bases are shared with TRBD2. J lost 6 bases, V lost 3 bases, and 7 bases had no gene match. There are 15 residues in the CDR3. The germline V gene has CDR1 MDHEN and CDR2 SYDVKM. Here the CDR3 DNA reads TGTGCCAGCAGTTTGTCGGTAGCGGGATTCAATGAGCAGTTCTTC. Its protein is CASSLSVAGFNEQFF.

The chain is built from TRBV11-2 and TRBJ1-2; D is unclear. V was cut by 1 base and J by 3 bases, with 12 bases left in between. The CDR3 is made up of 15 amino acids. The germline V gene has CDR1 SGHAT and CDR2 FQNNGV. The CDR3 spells CASSLGRTPYYGYTF. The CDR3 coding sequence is TGTGCCAGCAGCTTAGGACGAACACCCTACTATGGCTACACCTTC. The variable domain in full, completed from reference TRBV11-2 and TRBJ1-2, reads EAGVAQSPRYKIIEKRQSVAFWCNPISGHATLYWYQQILGQGPKLLIQFQNNGVVDDSQLPKDRFSAERLKGVDSTLKIQPAKLEDSAVYLCASSLGRTPYYGYTFGSGTRLTVV.

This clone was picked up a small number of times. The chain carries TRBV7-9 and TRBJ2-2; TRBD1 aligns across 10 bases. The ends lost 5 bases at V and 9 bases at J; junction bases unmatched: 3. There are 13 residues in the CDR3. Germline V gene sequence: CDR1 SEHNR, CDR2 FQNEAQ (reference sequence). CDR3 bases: TGTGCCAGCAGCCCTGACAGGGGGCGGGAGCTGTTTTTT. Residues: CASSPDRGRELFF.

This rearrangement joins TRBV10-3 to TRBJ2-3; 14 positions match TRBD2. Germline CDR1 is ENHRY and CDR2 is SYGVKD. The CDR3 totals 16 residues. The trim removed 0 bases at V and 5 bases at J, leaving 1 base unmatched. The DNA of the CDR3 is TGTGCCATCAGTGAGTCGGGGACTAGCGGGGGAGATACGCAGTATTTT. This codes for CAISESGTSGGDTQYF.

The CDR3 DNA sequence: TGTGCCAGCAGCACCCTGTTAGGATTCTCCTACGAGCAGTACTTC. Encoded protein: CASSTLLGFSYEQYF. This chain links TRBV7-9 with TRBJ2-7; D remains unclear. Germline loops: CDR1 SEHNR, CDR2 FQNEAQ (reference sequence). The V end lost 5 bases, the J end lost 0 bases, and 14 bases lay between the germline ends. The CDR3 has 15 amino acids.

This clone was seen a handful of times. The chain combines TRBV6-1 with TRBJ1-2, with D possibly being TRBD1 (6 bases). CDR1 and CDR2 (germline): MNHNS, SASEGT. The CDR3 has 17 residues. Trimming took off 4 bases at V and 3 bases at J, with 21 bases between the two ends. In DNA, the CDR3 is TGTGCCAGCAGTGCCCAAGGATGGGGGCGCGTCGACTATGGCTACACCTTC. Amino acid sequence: CASSAQGWGRVDYGYTF.

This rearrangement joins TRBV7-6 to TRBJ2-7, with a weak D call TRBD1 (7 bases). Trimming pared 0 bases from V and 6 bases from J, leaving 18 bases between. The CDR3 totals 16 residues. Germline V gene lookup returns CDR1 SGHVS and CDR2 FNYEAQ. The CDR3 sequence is CASSLAPETQGGEQYF. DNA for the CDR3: TGTGCCAGCAGCTTAGCTCCTGAGACCCAGGGGGGCGAGCAGTACTTC.

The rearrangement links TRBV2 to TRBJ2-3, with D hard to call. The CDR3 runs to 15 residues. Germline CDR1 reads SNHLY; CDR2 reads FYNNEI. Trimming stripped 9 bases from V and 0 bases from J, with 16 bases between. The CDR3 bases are TGTGCCAGGACCCCGCCGGATGACAGCACAGATACGCAGTATTTT. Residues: CARTPPDDSTDTQYF.